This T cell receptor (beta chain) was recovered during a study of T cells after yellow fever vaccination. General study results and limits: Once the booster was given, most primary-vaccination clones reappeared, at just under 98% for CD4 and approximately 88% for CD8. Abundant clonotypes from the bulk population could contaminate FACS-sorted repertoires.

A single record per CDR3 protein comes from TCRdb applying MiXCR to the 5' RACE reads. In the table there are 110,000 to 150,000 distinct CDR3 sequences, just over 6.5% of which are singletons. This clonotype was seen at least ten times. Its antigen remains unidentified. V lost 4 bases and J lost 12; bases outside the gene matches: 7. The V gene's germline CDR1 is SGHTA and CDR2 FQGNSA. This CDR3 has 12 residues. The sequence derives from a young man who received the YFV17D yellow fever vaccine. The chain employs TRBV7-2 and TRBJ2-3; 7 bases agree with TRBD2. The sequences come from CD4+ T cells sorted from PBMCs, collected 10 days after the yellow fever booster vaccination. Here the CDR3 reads CASSSIAGSQYF. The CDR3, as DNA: TGTGCCAGCAGCTCCATAGCGGGTAGCCAGTATTTT.